These 27 T cell receptor beta chains originate from one sample sequenced in a study of blood T cells in healthy people across ages. With a J-beta primer mix and a sample-barcoded 5' primer, a second PCR ran about 7 to 12 cycles. TCRdb re-called the 5' RACE reads with MiXCR, one entry per CDR3 protein. This sample carries around 800,000 distinct CDR3 sequences, 50% to 65% of them seen once, and the ten largest clones take approximately 40%. Sequencing was done on a sample of blood. The receptors were gathered from a man older than 75 in good health.

The V and J genes are TRBV5-6 and TRBJ2-7; TRBD2 is a possible D gene (5 bases). There are 15 residues in the CDR3. Germline assignment: CDR1 SGHDT and CDR2 YYEEEE. V was clipped by 6 bases and J by 5 bases, with 21 bases between them. The CDR3, as DNA: TGTGCCAGCACCATCGCGGGCGGAGGCACCAACGAGCAGTACTTC. It yields the protein CASTIAGGGTNEQYF.

This chain joins TRBV20-1 and TRBJ2-3; D uncertain. The V end was cut by 8 bases, the J end by 4 bases, with 16 bases between. The CDR3 loop spans 13 amino acids. Germline assignment: CDR1 DFQATT and CDR2 SNEGSKA (reference sequence). In nucleotides, the CDR3 is TGCAGTTCCGTTGGGGAATTGCCAGATACGCAGTATTTT. This codes for CSSVGELPDTQYF.

The chain is built from TRBV9 and TRBJ1-4; D is ambiguous. The germline V and J ends were trimmed by 0 bases and 7 bases, with 10 bases remaining between them. This CDR3 comprises 14 residues. Germline loops: CDR1 SGDLS, CDR2 YYNGEE. CDR3: CASSVVGQSEKLFF. The DNA of the CDR3 is TGTGCCAGCAGCGTAGTAGGGCAATCTGAAAAACTGTTTTTT.

A single count supports this clonotype. A read error may be the cause here, since a much bigger clone is one base away. The chain uses TRBV14 and TRBJ2-3; 14 positions match TRBD2. The J segment lost 14 bases and the V segment lost 3 bases, leaving 22 bases of the junction unmatched. Germline loops: CDR1 SGHDN, CDR2 FVKESK. The CDR3 length is 19 residues. CDR3 bases: TGTGCCAGCAGCCACAGACTAGCGGGAGGGCCTGGCTTGGCCAGAGACGCGTATTTT. Translation gives CASSHRLAGGPGLARDAYF.

The rearrangement uses TRBV20-1 and TRBJ1-5, with 11 bases lining up with TRBD1. CDR3 length: 16 residues. The J segment lost 1 base and the V segment lost 3 bases, leaving 5 bases of the junction unmatched. The germline V gene has CDR1 DFQATT and CDR2 SNEGSKA (reference sequence). CDR3 coding DNA: TGCAGTGCTAGGGGACAGGGGGTGGCAAGCAATCAGCCCCAGCATTTT. Amino acid sequence: CSARGQGVASNQPQHF.

This clonotype was detected a few times. The rearrangement links TRBV10-1 to TRBJ2-7, with TRBD2 matching 12 bases. V dropped 4 bases and J dropped 2; count of bases not matched to a gene: 6. The V gene's germline CDR1 is WNHNN and CDR2 SYGVQD (reference sequence). This CDR3 is built from 16 residues. The CDR3 nucleotides are TGCGCCAGCAGTGGATTGACTAGCGGGAGTACCTACGAGCAGTACTTC. The encoded protein is CASSGLTSGSTYEQYF.

This clonotype was counted a single time. The J gene is TRBJ2-7, the V gene TRBV20-1; no clear D. Germline V gene data show CDR1 as DFQATT and CDR2 as SNEGSKA (reference sequence). The ends were cut back, 5 bases at V and 0 bases at J, with 8 bases in the middle. CDR3 length equals 12 residues. As DNA, the CDR3 is TGCAGTGCTGCTCGGACCTCCTACGAGCAGTACTTC. Its protein product is CSAARTSYEQYF.

This clonotype has more than one count but fewer than ten. The chain employs TRBV7-9 and TRBJ1-2; tentative D call: TRBD1 (5 bases). Trimming removed 5 bases at V and 4 bases at J, with 14 bases between. Germline-derived CDR1 and CDR2 are SEHNR and FQNEAQ (reference sequence). The CDR3 runs to 14 residues. The CDR3 DNA follows: TGTGCCAGCAGCCGAGGGGCCCTAGGCTATGGCTACACCTTC. Amino acid sequence: CASSRGALGYGYTF.

This chain joins TRBV29-1 and TRBJ1-6, with unresolved D. V was cut by 6 bases and J by 7 bases, with 10 bases left in between. The CDR3 extends over 12 amino acids. Germline V gives CDR1 SQVTM, CDR2 ANQGSEA. The CDR3 spells CSVGDGNSPLHF. In nucleotides, the CDR3 is TGCAGCGTGGGAGACGGGAATTCACCCCTCCACTTT.

The rearrangement uses TRBV6-1 and TRBJ1-1; D is perhaps TRBD1 (6 bases). Germline loops: CDR1 MNHNS, CDR2 SASEGT. The CDR3 has 13 residues. The germline V and J ends were trimmed by 8 bases and 6 bases, with 16 bases remaining between them. CDR3 region: CASGGAGGAEAFF. The CDR3 DNA is TGTGCCAGCGGGGGCGCAGGAGGAGCTGAAGCTTTCTTT.

This clonotype was counted a few times. This chain joins TRBV2 and TRBJ2-2; 7 bases fit TRBD1. The CDR3 covers 15 residues. Trimming cost V 5 bases and J 3 bases; bases outside gene matches: 6. Looked up from germline, CDR1 is SNHLY and CDR2 is FYNNEI. The CDR3 spells CASSLQGLDTGELFF. The CDR3 coding sequence is TGTGCCAGCAGTTTACAGGGGTTGGACACCGGGGAGCTGTTTTTT.

The gene calls are TRBV11-1 and TRBJ2-7, with D possibly TRBD1 on 6 matching bases. Germline V lookup: CDR1 SGHAT, CDR2 FQDESV (reference sequence). The germline V and J ends were trimmed by 3 bases and 1 base, with 10 bases remaining between them. The CDR3 loop spans 14 amino acids. The CDR3: CASSFHQGSYEQYF. Written as DNA, the CDR3 is TGTGCCAGCAGCTTTCATCAGGGGTCCTACGAGCAGTACTTC.

The chain combines TRBV6-2 or TRBV6-3 with TRBJ2-7; the D call may be TRBD1 or TRBD2 (5 bases each). Germline assignment: CDR1 MNHEY and CDR2 SVGEGT. The CDR3 has 15 amino acids. V was shortened by 6 bases and J by 3 bases, with 18 bases between the two germline ends. The CDR3 DNA follows: TGTGCCAGCAGCCCCCCCGGGACGGAGTTCTACGAGCAGTACTTC. Amino acids: CASSPPGTEFYEQYF.

The genes are TRBV9 and TRBJ1-4; 7 nucleotides line up with TRBD1. V shed 3 bases, J shed 3 bases, and the junction held 8 bases outside the gene matches. Germline CDR1 reads SGDLS; CDR2 reads YYNGEE. The CDR3 consists of 16 residues. CDR3 sequence: CASSATTGTANEKLFF. The CDR3 DNA is TGTGCCAGCAGCGCGACTACCGGGACAGCTAATGAAAAACTGTTTTTT.

This clonotype was recorded a few times. This chain connects TRBV6-6 to TRBJ2-5; D gene uncertain. This CDR3 contains 12 residues. V was clipped by 0 bases and J by 5 bases, with 4 bases between them. CDR1 MNHNY and CDR2 SVGAGI come from the germline V gene (reference sequence). CDR3 amino acids: CASSYSMETQYF. Written as DNA, the CDR3 is TGTGCCAGCAGTTACTCGATGGAGACCCAGTACTTC.

This clonotype was recorded a few times. This chain links TRBV7-9 with TRBJ1-4; D perhaps matches TRBD1 (5 bases). Germline CDR1 SEHNR, CDR2 FQNEAQ (reference sequence). Trimming took 1 base from V and 10 from J, leaving 10 bases between them. This CDR3 has 13 residues. This CDR3 is CASSLEARGKLFF. In DNA form, the CDR3 reads TGTGCCAGCAGCTTAGAGGCTAGGGGAAAACTGTTTTTT.

V is TRBV5-1 and J is TRBJ2-1; D is ambiguous. The CDR3 spans 14 residues. Germline V gene sequence: CDR1 SGHRS, CDR2 YFSETQ. Trimming left V 5 bases short and J 7 bases short, with 16 bases between. The CDR3 nucleotides read TGCGCCAGCAGTTCGGCATCCCAGACGAATGAGCAGTTCTTC. Amino acids: CASSSASQTNEQFF.

Only a few counts were recorded for this clonotype. This chain's CDR3 is CASRSPGTPDGGYTF. CDR3 coding DNA: TGTGCCAGCAGATCACCCGGGACGCCGGATGGGGGCTACACCTTC. V and J are TRBV6-2 or TRBV6-3 and TRBJ1-2, with a possible D match to TRBD1 (5 bases). This CDR3 is 15 amino acids long. Trimming shortened V by 6 bases and J by 8 bases, and 22 bases separated the two germline ends. Germline V gives CDR1 MNHEY, CDR2 SVGEGT.

V usage is TRBV6-2 or TRBV6-3 and J usage is TRBJ2-7; 7 bases map to TRBD2. The J call is uncertain, as TRBJ2-5 better fits the DNA end. Germline CDR1 MNHEY, CDR2 SVGEGT. The CDR3 extends over 15 amino acids. In nucleotides, the CDR3 is TGTGCCAGCAGTTACTCGCAGACTAGCTTGGGGACCCAGTACTTC. This gives the protein CASSYSQTSLGTQYF.

The rearrangement joins TRBV20-1 to TRBJ2-4, with D perhaps TRBD1 (6 bases). The closer fit of TRBJ2-5 to the DNA end suggests the J call may be wrong. Germline V lookup: CDR1 DFQATT, CDR2 SNEGSKA (reference sequence). The CDR3 length is 13 residues. Here the CDR3 DNA reads TGCAGTGGGTCGAGAGGGGGCCAAGAGACCCAGTACTTC. It yields the protein CSGSRGGQETQYF.

V gene TRBV15 combines with J gene TRBJ2-7; D is unresolved. Per germline, CDR1 LNHNV and CDR2 YYDKDF (reference sequence). The CDR3 is made up of 13 amino acids. V was shortened by 5 bases and J by 3 bases, with 11 bases between the two germline ends. DNA of the CDR3: TGTGCCACCAGCGGGTCTCCCAACTACGAGCAGTACTTC. Translation: CATSGSPNYEQYF. Using reference TRBV15 and TRBJ2-7 for the parts outside the CDR3, the full variable domain is DAMVIQNPRYQVTQFGKPVTLSCSQTLNHNVMYWYQQKSSQAPKLLFHYYDKDFNNEADTPDNFQSRRPNTSFCFLDIRSPGLGDTAMYLCATSGSPNYEQYFGPGTRLTVT.

There are a few counts of this clonotype. The chain carries TRBV6-6 and TRBJ2-7; TRBD1 agrees at 11 bases. Unmatched junction bases numbered 7, after V lost 9 bases and J lost 3 bases. CDR3 length: 14 amino acids. Germline values: CDR1 MNHNY, CDR2 SVGAGI (reference sequence). CDR3: CASRRGQGDYEQYF. In DNA, the CDR3 is TGTGCCAGTAGAAGGGGACAGGGGGACTACGAGCAGTACTTC.

The chain links TRBV29-1 to TRBJ2-1; 10 bases map to TRBD2. Germline loops: CDR1 SQVTM, CDR2 ANQGSEA. This CDR3 comprises 13 residues. V lost 7 bases, J lost 4 bases, and 4 bases stayed unmatched. The CDR3 is CSGGTSEYNEQFF. CDR3 coding DNA: TGCAGCGGGGGGACTAGCGAGTACAATGAGCAGTTCTTC.

The chain recombines TRBV7-9 with TRBJ2-1; D possibly corresponds to TRBD2 (5 bases). In germline, CDR1 is SEHNR, CDR2 FQNEAQ (reference sequence). V lost 5 bases and J 5 bases, leaving 10 bases between the germline ends. The CDR3 length is 13 residues. CDR3 protein: CASSLRADNEQFF. The CDR3 bases are TGTGCCAGCAGCCTGAGGGCGGACAATGAGCAGTTCTTC.

The chain carries TRBV4-2 and TRBJ2-5; 7 positions agree with TRBD1. Germline CDR1 is LGHNA and CDR2 is YNFKEQ. J lost 2 bases, V lost 7 bases, and 10 bases had no gene match. The CDR3 extends over 15 amino acids. CDR3 sequence: CASTASGTDQETQYF. Here the CDR3 DNA reads TGTGCCAGCACTGCCTCCGGGACAGATCAAGAGACCCAGTACTTC.

The gene calls are TRBV24-1 and TRBJ2-3; 8 bases are a match to TRBD1. Germline CDR1 KGHDR, CDR2 SFDVKD. V was clipped by 5 bases and J by 2 bases; unmatched bases: 5. The length of the CDR3 is 15 residues. The CDR3 coding sequence is TGTGCCACCAGTGGGCGGACAGGGTTCACAGATACGCAGTATTTT. Residues: CATSGRTGFTDTQYF.

The chain joins TRBV29-1 to TRBJ2-1, with D possibly being TRBD1 or TRBD2 (5 bases each). V lost 7 bases to trimming and J lost 4 bases, with 20 bases between them. Germline V lookup: CDR1 SQVTM, CDR2 ANQGSEA. This CDR3 is 15 amino acids long. CDR3: CSARGRDRVYNEQFF. The CDR3, as DNA: TGCAGCGCCCGGGGACGAGACAGAGTTTACAATGAGCAGTTCTTC.